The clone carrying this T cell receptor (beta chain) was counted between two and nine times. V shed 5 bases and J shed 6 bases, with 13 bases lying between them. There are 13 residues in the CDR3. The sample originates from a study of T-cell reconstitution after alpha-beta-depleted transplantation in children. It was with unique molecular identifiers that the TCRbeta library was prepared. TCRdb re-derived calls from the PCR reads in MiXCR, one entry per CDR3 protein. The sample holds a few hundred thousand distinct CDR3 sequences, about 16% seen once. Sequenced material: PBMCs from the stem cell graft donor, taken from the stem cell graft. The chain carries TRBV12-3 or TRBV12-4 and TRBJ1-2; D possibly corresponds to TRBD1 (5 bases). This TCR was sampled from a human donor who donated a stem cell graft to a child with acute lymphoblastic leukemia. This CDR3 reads CASSLRGGNGYTF. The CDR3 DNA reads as TGTGCCAGCAGTCTAAGGGGTGGAAATGGCTACACCTTC.